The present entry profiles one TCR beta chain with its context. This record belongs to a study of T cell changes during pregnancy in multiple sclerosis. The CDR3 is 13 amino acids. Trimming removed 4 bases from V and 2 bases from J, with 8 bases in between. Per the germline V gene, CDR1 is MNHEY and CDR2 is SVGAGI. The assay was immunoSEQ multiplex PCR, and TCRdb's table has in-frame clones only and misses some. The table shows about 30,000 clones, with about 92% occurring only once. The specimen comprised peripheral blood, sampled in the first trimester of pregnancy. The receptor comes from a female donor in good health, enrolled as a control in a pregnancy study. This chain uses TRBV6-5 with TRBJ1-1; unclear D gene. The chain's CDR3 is CASSSVRNTEAFF. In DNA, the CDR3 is TGTGCCAGCAGTTCGGTACGAAACACTGAAGCTTTCTTT.